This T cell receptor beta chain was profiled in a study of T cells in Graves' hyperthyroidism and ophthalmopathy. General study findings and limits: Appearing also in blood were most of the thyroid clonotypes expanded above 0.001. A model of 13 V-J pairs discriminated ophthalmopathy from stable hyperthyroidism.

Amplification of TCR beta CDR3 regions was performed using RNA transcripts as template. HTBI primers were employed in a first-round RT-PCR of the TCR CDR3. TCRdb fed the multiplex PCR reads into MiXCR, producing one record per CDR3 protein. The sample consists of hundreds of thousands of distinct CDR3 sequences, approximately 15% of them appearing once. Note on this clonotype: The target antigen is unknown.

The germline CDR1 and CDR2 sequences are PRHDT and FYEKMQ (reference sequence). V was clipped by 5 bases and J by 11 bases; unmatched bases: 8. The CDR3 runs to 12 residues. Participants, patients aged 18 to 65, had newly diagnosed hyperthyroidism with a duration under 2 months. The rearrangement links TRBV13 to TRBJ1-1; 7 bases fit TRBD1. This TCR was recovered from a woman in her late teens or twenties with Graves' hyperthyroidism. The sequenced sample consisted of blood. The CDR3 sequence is CASSVGTDNAFF. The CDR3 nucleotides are TGTGCCAGCAGCGTCGGGACAGATAATGCTTTCTTT.